This T cell receptor (beta chain) was captured by sequencing in a study of shared clonotypes between healthy human individuals. The repertoire was sequenced with immunoSEQ multiplex PCR; TCRdb's copy has only in-frame clones and lacks some. The sample gives about 1 million clones, about three quarters of which show up once; about 1.4% is in the top ten. The V gene lost 5 bases and the J gene lost 2 bases, with 6 bases spanning the gap. The CDR3 loop spans 12 amino acids. Looked up from germline, CDR1 is MNHEY and CDR2 is SVGAGI. The sequenced material came from memory CD4+ T cells sorted from blood. The subset is: CD45RA-negative fraction. The chain recombines TRBV6-5 with TRBJ1-1; the D is unclear. The origin of this receptor is a young man in good health. The CDR3 coding sequence is TGTGCCAGCAGTACGCGAAACACTGAAGCTTTCTTT. Amino acid sequence: CASSTRNTEAFF.